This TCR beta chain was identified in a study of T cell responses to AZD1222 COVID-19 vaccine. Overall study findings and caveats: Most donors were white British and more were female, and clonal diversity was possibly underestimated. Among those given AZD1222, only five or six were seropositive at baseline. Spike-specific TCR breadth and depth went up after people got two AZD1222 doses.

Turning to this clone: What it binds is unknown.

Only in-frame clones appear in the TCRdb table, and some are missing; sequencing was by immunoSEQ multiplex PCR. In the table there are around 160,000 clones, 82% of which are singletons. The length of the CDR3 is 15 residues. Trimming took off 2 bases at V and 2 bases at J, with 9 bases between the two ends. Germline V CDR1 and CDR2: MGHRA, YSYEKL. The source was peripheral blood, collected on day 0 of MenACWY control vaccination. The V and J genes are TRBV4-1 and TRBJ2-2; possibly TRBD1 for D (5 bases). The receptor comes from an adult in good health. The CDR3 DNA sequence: TGCGCCAGCAGCCAAATGACAGTTAACACCGGGGAGCTGTTTTTT. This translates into CASSQMTVNTGELFF.